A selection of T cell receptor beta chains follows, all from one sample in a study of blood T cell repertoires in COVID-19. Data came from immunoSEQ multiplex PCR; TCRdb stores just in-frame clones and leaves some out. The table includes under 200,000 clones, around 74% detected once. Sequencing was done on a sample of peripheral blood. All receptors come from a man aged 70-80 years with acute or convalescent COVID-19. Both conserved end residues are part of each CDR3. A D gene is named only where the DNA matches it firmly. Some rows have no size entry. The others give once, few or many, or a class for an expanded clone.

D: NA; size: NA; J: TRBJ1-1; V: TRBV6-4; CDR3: CASSPRDNEAFF; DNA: TGTGCCAGCTCTCCTCGGGATAATGAAGCTTTCTTT
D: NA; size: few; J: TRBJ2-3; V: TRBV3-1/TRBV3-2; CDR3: CASSHGRGGDTQYF; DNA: TGTGCCAGCAGCCATGGTCGGGGAGGAGATACGCAGTATTTT
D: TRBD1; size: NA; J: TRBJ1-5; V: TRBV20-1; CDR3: CSASRTGGERPQHF; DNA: TGCAGTGCTAGTAGGACAGGGGGTGAGCGGCCCCAGCATTTT
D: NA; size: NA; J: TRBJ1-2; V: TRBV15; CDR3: CATSRDQDRIRYGYTF; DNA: TGTGCCACCAGCAGAGATCAGGACAGAATCCGCTATGGCTACACCTTC
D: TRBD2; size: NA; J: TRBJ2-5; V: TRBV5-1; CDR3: CASSLGLAGQETQYF; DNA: TGCGCCAGCAGCTTGGGGCTAGCGGGTCAAGAGACCCAGTACTTC
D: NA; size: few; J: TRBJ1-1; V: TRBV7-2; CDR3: CASSLINAGVKSEAFF; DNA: TGTGCCAGCAGCTTAATCAATGCAGGGGTAAAGTCTGAAGCTTTCTTT
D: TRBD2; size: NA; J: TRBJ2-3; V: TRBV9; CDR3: CASSPPGTSGTDTQYF; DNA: TGTGCCAGCAGCCCACCCGGGACTAGCGGCACAGATACGCAGTATTTT
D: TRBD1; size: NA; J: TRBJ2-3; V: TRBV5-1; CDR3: CASSLAGQGASTDTQYF; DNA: TGCGCCAGCAGCTTGGCTGGGCAGGGGGCCAGCACAGATACGCAGTATTTT
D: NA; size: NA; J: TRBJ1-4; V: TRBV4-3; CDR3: CASSQEIPGVNEKLFF; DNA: TGCGCCAGCAGCCAAGAAATCCCGGGGGTTAATGAAAAACTGTTTTTT
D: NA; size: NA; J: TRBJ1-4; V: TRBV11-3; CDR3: CASSLVLGGPNEKLFF; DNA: TGTGCCAGCAGCTTAGTTCTTGGAGGACCTAATGAAAAACTGTTTTTT
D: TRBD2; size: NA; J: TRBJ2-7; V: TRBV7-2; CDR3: CASSLAGAGGSYEQYF; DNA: TGTGCCAGCAGCTTAGCCGGGGCGGGGGGATCCTACGAGCAGTACTTC
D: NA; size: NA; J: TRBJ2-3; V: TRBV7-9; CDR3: CASSYTDTQYF; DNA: TGTGCCAGCAGTTACACGGATACGCAGTATTTT
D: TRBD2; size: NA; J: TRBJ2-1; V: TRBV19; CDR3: CASNQLAGGRNEQFF; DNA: TGTGCCAGTAACCAACTAGCGGGAGGTCGTAATGAGCAGTTCTTC
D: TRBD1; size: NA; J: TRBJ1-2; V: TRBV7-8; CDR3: CASSLGQINYGYTF; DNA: TGTGCCAGCAGCTTGGGACAGATTAACTATGGCTACACCTTC
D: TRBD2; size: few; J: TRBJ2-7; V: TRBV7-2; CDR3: CASSLRDYHSYEQYF; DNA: TGTGCCAGCAGCCTGAGGGACTACCACTCCTACGAGCAGTACTTC
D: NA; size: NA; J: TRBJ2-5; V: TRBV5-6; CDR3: CASSRGGSQYF; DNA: TGTGCCAGCAGCAGGGGGGGATCCCAGTACTTC
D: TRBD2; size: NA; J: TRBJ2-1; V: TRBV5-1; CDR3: CASSWGDYEGDNEQFF; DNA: TGCGCCAGCAGCTGGGGGGACTATGAAGGGGACAATGAGCAGTTCTTC
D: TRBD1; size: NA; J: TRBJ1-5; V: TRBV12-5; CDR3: CASGLFTGVRQPQHF; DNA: TGTGCTAGTGGTTTATTCACAGGGGTCCGTCAGCCCCAGCATTTT
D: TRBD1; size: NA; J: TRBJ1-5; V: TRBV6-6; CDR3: CASNPGQGSNQPQHF; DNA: TGTGCCAGCAACCCGGGACAGGGAAGCAATCAGCCCCAGCATTTT
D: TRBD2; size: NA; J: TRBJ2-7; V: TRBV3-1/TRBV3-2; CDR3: CASSSYQGIASGRTTYEQYF; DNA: TGTGCCAGCAGCAGTTATCAGGGGATAGCTAGCGGGAGGACGACTTACGAGCAGTACTTC
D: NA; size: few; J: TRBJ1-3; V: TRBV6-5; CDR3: CASSNHRAGNTIYF; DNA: TGTGCCAGCAGTAACCACAGGGCTGGAAACACCATATATTTT
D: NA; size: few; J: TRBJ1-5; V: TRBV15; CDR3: CATSRDNRDNQPQHF; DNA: TGTGCCACCAGCAGAGATAACAGGGACAATCAGCCCCAGCATTTT
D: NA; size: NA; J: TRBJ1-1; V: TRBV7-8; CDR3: CASSSRENTEAFF; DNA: TGTGCCAGCAGCTCCCGGGAGAACACTGAAGCTTTCTTT
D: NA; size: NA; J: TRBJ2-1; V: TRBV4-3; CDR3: CASSQEWGLNYNEQFF; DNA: TGCGCCAGCAGCCAAGAGTGGGGCCTTAATTACAATGAGCAGTTCTTC
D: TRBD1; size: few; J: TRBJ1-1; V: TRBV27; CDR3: CASRKTGPDTEAFF; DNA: TGTGCCAGCAGGAAGACAGGGCCCGACACTGAAGCTTTCTTT
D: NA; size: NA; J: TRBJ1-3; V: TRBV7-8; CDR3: CASSLNTQGGRGNTIYF; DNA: TGTGCCAGCAGCTTAAATACCCAGGGAGGTCGTGGAAACACCATATATTTT
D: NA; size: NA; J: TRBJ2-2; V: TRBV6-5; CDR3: CASRGGGVSSGELFF; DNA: TGTGCCAGCAGAGGAGGGGGCGTTTCTTCCGGGGAGCTGTTTTTT
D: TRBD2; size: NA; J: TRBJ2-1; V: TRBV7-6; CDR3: CASSLNGGAYNEQFF; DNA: TGTGCCAGCAGCTTAAACGGGGGGGCCTACAATGAGCAGTTCTTC
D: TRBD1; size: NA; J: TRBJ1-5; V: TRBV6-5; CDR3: CASRTGGQPQHF; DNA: TGTGCCAGCAGGACAGGGGGGCAGCCCCAGCATTTT
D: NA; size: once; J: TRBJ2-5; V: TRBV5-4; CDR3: CASSPQEPRKNQETQYF; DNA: TGTGCCAGCAGCCCCCAGGAACCCCGCAAGAACCAAGAGACCCAGTACTTC
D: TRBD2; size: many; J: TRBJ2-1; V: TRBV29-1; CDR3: CSVDSSGTYNEQFF; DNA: TGCAGCGTTGACTCTAGCGGTACCTACAATGAGCAGTTCTTC
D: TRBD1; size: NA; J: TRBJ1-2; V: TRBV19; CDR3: CATGGTGGGRDPYTF; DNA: TGTGCCACCGGGGGGACAGGGGGCGGAAGAGATCCCTACACCTTC
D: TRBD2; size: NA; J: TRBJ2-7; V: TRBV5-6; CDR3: CASSRTSGYEQYF; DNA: TGTGCCAGCAGCCGGACTAGCGGCTACGAGCAGTACTTC
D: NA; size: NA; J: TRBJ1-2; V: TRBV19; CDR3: CASTPQGSDRYGYTF; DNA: TGTGCCAGTACCCCCCAAGGGAGCGATCGCTATGGCTACACCTTC
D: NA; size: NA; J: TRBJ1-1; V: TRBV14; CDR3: CASSQEGRGNTEAFF; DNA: TGTGCCAGCAGCCAAGAAGGGCGGGGGAACACTGAAGCTTTCTTT
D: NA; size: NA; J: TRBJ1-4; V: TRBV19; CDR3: CASSMSATNEKLFF; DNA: TGTGCCAGTAGTATGTCTGCAACTAATGAAAAACTGTTTTTT
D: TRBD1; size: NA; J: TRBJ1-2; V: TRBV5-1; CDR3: CASRTGTGTNYGYTF; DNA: TGCGCCAGCAGAACCGGGACAGGGACTAACTATGGCTACACCTTC
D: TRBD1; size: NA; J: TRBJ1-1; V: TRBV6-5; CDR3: CASRTRTGWGTEAFF; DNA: TGTGCCAGCAGGACTCGGACAGGGTGGGGCACTGAAGCTTTCTTT
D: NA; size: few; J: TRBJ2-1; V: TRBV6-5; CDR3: CASRGRGGADEQFF; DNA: TGTGCCAGCAGAGGGAGGGGGGGGGCCGATGAGCAGTTCTTC
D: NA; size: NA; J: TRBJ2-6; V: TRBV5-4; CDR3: CASSGGTASSGANVLTF; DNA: TGTGCCAGCAGCGGGGGGACAGCGAGCTCTGGGGCCAACGTCCTGACTTTC